This T cell receptor beta chain appears in the sequencing data of a study of T-cell memory formation after mild COVID-19. Per germline, CDR1 LGHNA and CDR2 YSLEER. CDR3 length equals 14 residues. V lost 4 bases to trimming and J lost 10 bases, with 14 bases between them. TCRdb independently ran MiXCR on the 5' RACE reads; one entry per CDR3 protein. Of 270,000 or so distinct CDR3 sequences in the sample, 16% were seen once. The clonotype originates from a man between 18 and 35 years old who had mild COVID-19 (a few samples of this study predate the infection). Cell type and time point are not known. The material sequenced was PBMCs or a T cell subset sorted from them (not recorded which). The chain joins TRBV4-3 to TRBJ1-6; no clear D gene. In DNA form, the CDR3 reads TGCGCCAGCAGCCGCTCTCCAATACGATCACCCCTCCACTTT. Its translation is CASSRSPIRSPLHF.